This T cell receptor (beta chain) derives from a study of blood T cell repertoires in COVID-19. Produced via immunoSEQ multiplex PCR; TCRdb's table is partial and in-frame only. The sample lists around 160,000 clones, around 79% occurring once. CDR3 length: 14 amino acids. Trimming left V 3 bases short and J 3 bases short, with 12 bases between. Germline V gene sequence: CDR1 LGHDT, CDR2 YNNKEL (reference sequence). The clonotype was recovered from a man aged 50 or older who had recovered from COVID-19. The chain combines TRBV3-1 (or the pseudogene TRBV3-2) with TRBJ2-7; D possibly corresponds to TRBD2 (6 bases). Material for sequencing was PBMCs or T cells enriched from blood (not recorded which). CDR3 sequence (DNA): TGTGCCAGCAGCCATGGGACTTCCAGCTACGAGCAGTACTTC. Its translation: CASSHGTSSYEQYF.